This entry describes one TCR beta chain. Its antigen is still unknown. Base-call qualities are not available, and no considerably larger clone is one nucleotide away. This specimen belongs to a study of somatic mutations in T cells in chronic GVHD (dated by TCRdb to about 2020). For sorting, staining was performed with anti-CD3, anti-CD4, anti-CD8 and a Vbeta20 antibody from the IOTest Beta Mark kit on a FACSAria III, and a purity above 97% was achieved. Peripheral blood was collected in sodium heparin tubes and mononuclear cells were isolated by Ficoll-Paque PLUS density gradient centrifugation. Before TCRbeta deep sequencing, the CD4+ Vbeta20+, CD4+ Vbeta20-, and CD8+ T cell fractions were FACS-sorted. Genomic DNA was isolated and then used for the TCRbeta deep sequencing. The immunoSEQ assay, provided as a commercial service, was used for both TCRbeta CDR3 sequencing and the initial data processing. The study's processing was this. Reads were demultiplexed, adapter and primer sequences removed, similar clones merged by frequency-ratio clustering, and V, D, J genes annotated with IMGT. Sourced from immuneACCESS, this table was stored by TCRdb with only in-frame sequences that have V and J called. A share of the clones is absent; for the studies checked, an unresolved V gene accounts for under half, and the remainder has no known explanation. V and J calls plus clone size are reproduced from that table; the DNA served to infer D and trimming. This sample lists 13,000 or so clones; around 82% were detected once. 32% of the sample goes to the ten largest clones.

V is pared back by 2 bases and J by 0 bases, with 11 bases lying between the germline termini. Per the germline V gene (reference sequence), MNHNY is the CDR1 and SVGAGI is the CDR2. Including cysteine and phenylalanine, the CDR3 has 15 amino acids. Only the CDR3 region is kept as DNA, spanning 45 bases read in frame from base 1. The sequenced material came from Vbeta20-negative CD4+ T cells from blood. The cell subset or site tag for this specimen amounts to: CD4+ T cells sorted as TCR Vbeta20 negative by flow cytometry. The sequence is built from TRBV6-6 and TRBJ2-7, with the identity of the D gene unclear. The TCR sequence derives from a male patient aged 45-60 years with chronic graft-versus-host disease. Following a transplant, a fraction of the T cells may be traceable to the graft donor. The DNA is TGTGCCAGCAGTTACGGCCAGGCAAGCTCCTACGAGCAGTACTTC. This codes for CASSYGQASSYEQYF.